This TCR beta chain was sequenced in a study of cytomegalovirus exposure and HLA in healthy donors. Study summary: The approximately 120 validation repertoires and the approximately 700 first-cohort repertoires shared a platform, a later analysis reported.

In regard to this clone: The antigen is undetermined.

Repertoires were generated with immunoSEQ multiplex PCR, while TCRdb's copy carries only in-frame clones and drops some. Of around 220,000 clones in the sample, 80% to 85% were seen once. This CDR3 has 15 amino acids. The germline V gene has CDR1 SGHRS and CDR2 YFSETQ. V dropped 4 bases and J dropped 3 bases, with 14 bases sitting between them. Whole-study results and caveats: Reports credit the classifier with highly specific, highly sensitive diagnosis of cytomegalovirus status. The finding came from a later analysis; first-cohort TCR clusters tended to co-occur in the roughly 120 validation repertoires.

The V gene is TRBV5-1, the J gene TRBJ2-1, with D possibly matching TRBD1 (5 bases). The TCR was taken from a woman aged 25 to 39 in good health and CMV-seropositive. The source material was PBMCs. For the CDR3, the DNA is TGCGCCAGCAGCCTTTGGGGCGGAGACTACAATGAGCAGTTCTTC. It yields the protein CASSLWGGDYNEQFF.